The 27 T cell receptor beta chains below all came from one sample that was sequenced in a study of PD-L1 blockade in urothelial cancer. Assay used: immunoSEQ multiplex PCR; TCRdb lists only in-frame clones, some missing. The sample carries roughly 130,000 clones, about 81% recorded once. Time point here: pretreatment peripheral blood. Sample: PBMCs, taken around atezolizumab (anti-PD-L1) treatment. These receptors were collected from a man between 50 and 59 years old with urothelial cancer.

The rearrangement joins TRBV5-1 to TRBJ1-5; TRBD1 aligns across 7 bases. J was trimmed by 3 bases and V by 5 bases; bases with no gene match: 8. The V gene's germline CDR1 is SGHRS and CDR2 YFSETQ. The CDR3 has 15 amino acids. DNA of the CDR3: TGCGCCAGCAGGAGGACAGGCGAGCACAATCAGCCCCAGCATTTT. Its translation is CASRRTGEHNQPQHF.

This rearrangement joins TRBV18 to TRBJ1-3; possibly TRBD1 for D (6 bases). Trimming left V 2 bases short and J 0 bases short, with 8 bases between. CDR3 length: 15 amino acids. The germline CDR1 and CDR2 sequences are KGHSH and LQKENI. CDR3 nucleotide sequence: TGTGCCAGCTCACCATGGGACACCTCTGGAAACACCATATATTTT. Protein: CASSPWDTSGNTIYF.

The genes are TRBV7-3 and TRBJ2-5, with 9 bases fitting TRBD2. Looked up from germline, CDR1 is SGHTA and CDR2 is FQGTGA. The CDR3 length is 13 residues. Trimming cost V 7 bases and J 3 bases; bases outside gene matches: 3. CDR3 nucleotide sequence: TGTGCCAGCAACCGACTAGCGGAAGAGACCCAGTACTTC. This gives the protein CASNRLAEETQYF.

V and J are TRBV4-1 and TRBJ2-1; weak D call: TRBD2 (6 bases). In germline, CDR1 is MGHRA, CDR2 YSYEKL. The germline V and J ends were trimmed by 4 bases and 0 bases, with 13 bases remaining between them. This CDR3 has 16 amino acids. CDR3 residues: CASSPVADLSYNEQFF. The DNA for the CDR3 is TGCGCCAGCAGCCCGGTAGCGGACCTCTCCTACAATGAGCAGTTCTTC.

The V call is TRBV2, the J call TRBJ2-1; 9 bases fit TRBD2. This CDR3 region has 15 residues. Germline CDR1 reads SNHLY; CDR2 reads FYNNEI. The V gene end was trimmed by 10 bases and the J gene end by 2 bases; junction bases not matched to a gene: 9. The CDR3 DNA follows: TGTGCCACCTCGGGAGCGGGAGGTCCCTACAATGAGCAGTTCTTC. This encodes CATSGAGGPYNEQFF. Using reference TRBV2 and TRBJ2-1 for the parts outside the CDR3, the full variable domain is EPEVTQTPSHQVTQMGQEVILRCVPISNHLYFYWYRQILGQKVEFLVSFYNNEISEKSEIFDDQFSVERPDGSNFTLKIRSTKLEDSAMYFCATSGAGGPYNEQFFGPGTRLTVL.

The chain has TRBV7-9 and TRBJ1-2, with TRBD1 matching 8 bases. The ends lost 2 bases at V and 3 bases at J; junction bases unmatched: 2. CDR1 is SEHNR and CDR2 is FQNEAQ in the germline V gene (reference sequence). This CDR3 has 14 amino acids. CDR3 sequence (DNA): TGTGCCAGCAGCTTATCAGGGGGCGACTATGGCTACACCTTC. Its translation is CASSLSGGDYGYTF.

The chain recombines TRBV18 with TRBJ2-7, with 10 positions matching TRBD1. J lost 3 bases, V lost 2 bases, and 10 bases had no gene match. The CDR3 is 17 residues long. Germline loops: CDR1 KGHSH, CDR2 LQKENI. The CDR3: CASSPILAGTGDYEQYF. DNA for the CDR3: TGTGCCAGCTCACCAATACTTGCCGGGACAGGGGACTACGAGCAGTACTTC.

DNA for the CDR3: TGTGCCTGGAGTAGGGAGTACGAGCAGTACTTC. Protein product: CAWSREYEQYF. The gene calls are TRBV30 and TRBJ2-7, with D possibly TRBD2 on 5 matching bases. V gave up 2 bases and J gave up 4 bases, with 6 bases separating them. Germline values: CDR1 GTSNPN, CDR2 SVGIG (reference sequence). The CDR3 sequence is 11 residues long.

The chain uses TRBV11-2 and TRBJ2-1; D may be TRBD1 (8 bases). The CDR3 sequence is 15 residues long. Germline V gene data show CDR1 as SGHAT and CDR2 as FQNNGV. Trimming removed 5 bases from V and 3 bases from J, with 14 bases in between. Written as DNA, the CDR3 is TGTGCCAGCAGCCCTACAGGGGGGGTCTACAATGAGCAGTTCTTC. This gives the protein CASSPTGGVYNEQFF.

V is TRBV18 and J is TRBJ2-3, with a possible D match to TRBD2 (6 bases). Per germline, CDR1 KGHSH and CDR2 LQKENI. The CDR3 runs to 17 residues. V lost 2 bases to trimming and J lost 2 bases, with 17 bases between them. The CDR3 DNA is TGTGCCAGCTCACCAATTTCGGGAGAAGTGATCACAGATACGCAGTATTTT. Its translation is CASSPISGEVITDTQYF.

The genes are TRBV5-1 and TRBJ2-7; D gene uncertain. Germline loops: CDR1 SGHRS, CDR2 YFSETQ. With 0 bases removed from V and 1 base from J, the gap between germline ends came to 8 bases. The CDR3 spans 14 residues. The CDR3, as DNA: TGCGCCAGCAGCTTGGATCCTAGTTCCTACGAGCAGTACTTC. Encoded protein: CASSLDPSSYEQYF.

This chain connects TRBV2 to TRBJ2-6; no reliable D call. Trimming removed 7 bases at V and 0 bases at J, with 7 bases between. Per the germline V gene, CDR1 is SNHLY and CDR2 is FYNNEI. The length of the CDR3 is 14 residues. The CDR3 DNA sequence: TGTGCCAGCACCTTAGCCTCTGGGGCCAACGTCCTGACTTTC. This sequence encodes CASTLASGANVLTF.

This rearrangement joins TRBV5-1 to TRBJ1-4; TRBD1 matches at 7 bases. CDR1 is SGHRS, CDR2 YFSETQ, per germline. V was pared by 4 bases and J by 3 bases, with 12 bases of the junction left unmatched. This CDR3 region has 17 residues. The DNA for the CDR3 is TGCGCCAGCAGCCTACAGGGGCCCGTGGTTGCTAATGAAAAACTGTTTTTT. Amino acid sequence: CASSLQGPVVANEKLFF.

The rearrangement joins TRBV7-2 to TRBJ1-2; TRBD1 agrees at 10 bases. The CDR3 contains 16 residues. Germline V gene lookup returns CDR1 SGHTA and CDR2 FQGNSA. V shed 2 bases and J 7 bases; nucleotides not matched to a gene: 10. The CDR3 bases are TGTGCCAGCAGCTTACCCATCGGACAGGGGGGTAGTGGCTACACCTTC. It specifies CASSLPIGQGGSGYTF.

The chain recombines TRBV5-1 with TRBJ2-7; no clear D gene. The germline V gene has CDR1 SGHRS and CDR2 YFSETQ. V dropped 2 bases and J dropped 4 bases, with 10 bases sitting between them. The length of the CDR3 is 13 residues. The CDR3 coding sequence is TGCGCCAGCAGCTTTCCCGAAACTTACGAGCAGTACTTC. Protein product: CASSFPETYEQYF.

The chain employs TRBV2 and TRBJ1-1; unclear D gene. Germline CDR1 is SNHLY and CDR2 is FYNNEI. The CDR3 sequence is 14 residues long. With 4 bases removed from V and 5 bases from J, the gap between germline ends came to 14 bases. The CDR3 loop reads CASSASPPETEAFF. The CDR3, as DNA: TGTGCCAGCAGTGCCTCCCCGCCGGAGACTGAAGCTTTCTTT.

This clone was seen a handful of times. The chain uses TRBV7-8 and TRBJ2-1, with 14 bases matching TRBD2. The CDR3 is 16 amino acids. Germline CDR1 and CDR2: SGHVS and FQNEAQ. The ends lost 1 base at V and 5 bases at J; junction bases unmatched: 1. The CDR3, as DNA: TGTGCCAGCAGCTTAGGACTAGCGGGGGGGGACAATGAGCAGTTCTTC. This encodes CASSLGLAGGDNEQFF.

This clone showed up just once. This sequence joins TRBV5-4 and TRBJ1-6; D ambiguous. The CDR3 has 15 amino acids. Trimming left V 2 bases short and J 0 bases short, with 6 bases between. Looked up from germline, CDR1 is SGHNT and CDR2 is YYREEE (reference sequence). CDR3 coding DNA: TGTGCCAGCAGCTTTGCCAGCTCCTATAATTCACCCCTCCACTTT. Its translation is CASSFASSYNSPLHF. Drawing the rest from reference TRBV5-4 and TRBJ1-6, the complete variable domain is ETGVTQSPTHLIKTRGQQVTLRCSSQSGHNTVSWYQQALGQGPQFIFQYYREEENGRGNFPPRFSGLQFPNYSSELNVNALELDDSALYLCASSFASSYNSPLHFGNGTRLTVT.

The rearrangement links TRBV28 to TRBJ2-7; 9 bases line up with TRBD1. The V segment lost 5 bases and the J segment 7 bases; nucleotides outside the gene matches: 12. This CDR3 is 15 amino acids long. Germline V lookup: CDR1 MDHEN, CDR2 SYDVKM. For the CDR3, the DNA is TGTGCCAGCAGTGTGTACGGGACAGGGAGGTCGGAGCAGTACTTC. Amino acids: CASSVYGTGRSEQYF.

CDR3: CASSLLAGGEQFF. The CDR3 DNA is TGTGCCAGCAGTCTTCTAGCGGGAGGTGAGCAGTTCTTC. This chain joins TRBV27 and TRBJ2-1, with 11 bases aligning to TRBD2. V gave up 5 bases and J gave up 9 bases; unmatched junction bases: 3. This CDR3 spans 13 amino acids. Per the germline V gene, CDR1 is MNHEY and CDR2 is SMNVEV (reference sequence).

The chain couples TRBV7-9 to TRBJ2-4, with a possible D match to TRBD2 (6 bases). CDR3 size: 15 residues. V was shortened by 1 base and J by 7 bases, with 14 bases between the two germline ends. Germline loops: CDR1 SEHNR, CDR2 FQNEAQ (reference sequence). Written as DNA, the CDR3 is TGTGCCAGCAGCTTAGGTGGAGGGCCAAGGAACATTCAGTACTTC. Translation: CASSLGGGPRNIQYF.

This rearrangement joins TRBV5-1 to TRBJ2-5; no reliable D call. Looked up from germline, CDR1 is SGHRS and CDR2 is YFSETQ. The CDR3 sequence is 13 residues long. Between the trimmed V and J ends, which lost 4 bases and 2 bases, there was a span of 9 bases. CDR3 coding DNA: TGCGCCAGCAGCATTGGAGTGCAAGAGACCCAGTACTTC. It encodes CASSIGVQETQYF.

The gene calls are TRBV6-4 and TRBJ2-6, with 8 bases that match TRBD2. CDR1 is MRHNA, CDR2 SNTAGT, per germline. V lost 3 bases and J lost 4; bases outside the gene matches: 14. The CDR3 runs to 19 residues. CDR3 in amino acids: CASSERPQRESGGANVLTF. For the CDR3, the DNA is TGTGCCAGCAGTGAGCGGCCCCAGCGGGAGAGTGGGGGGGCCAACGTCCTGACTTTC.

The V gene is TRBV6-1, the J gene TRBJ2-2; D may be TRBD2 (6 bases). The CDR3 covers 15 residues. Deletions cut 6 bases from V and 5 bases from J, with 16 bases between. CDR1 and CDR2 from the germline V gene are MNHNS and SASEGT. The CDR3 coding sequence is TGTGCCAGCAGCACCCCGGGACTTACTACCGGGGAGCTGTTTTTT. This codes for CASSTPGLTTGELFF.

The genes are TRBV11-2 and TRBJ1-4, with TRBD1 as a possible D gene (6 bases). V was clipped by 0 bases and J by 5 bases, with 16 bases between them. This CDR3 is built from 17 residues. CDR1 and CDR2 (germline): SGHAT, FQNNGV. The CDR3: CASSLDRRDTRNEKLFF. The DNA of the CDR3 is TGTGCCAGCAGCTTAGATCGTAGGGACACAAGAAATGAAAAACTGTTTTTT.

The V call is TRBV29-1, the J call TRBJ1-1; no definite D call. Trimming removed 5 bases at V and 3 bases at J, with 13 bases between. CDR1 is SQVTM, CDR2 ANQGSEA, per germline. The CDR3 loop spans 13 amino acids. CDR3 sequence (DNA): TGCAGCGTTCAGATCCCCGGGGACACTGAAGCTTTCTTT. As protein: CSVQIPGDTEAFF.

The genes are TRBV15 and TRBJ1-2, with 10 bases matching TRBD1. The CDR3 has 17 residues. Germline lookup yields CDR1 LNHNV and CDR2 YYDKDF (reference sequence). Germline trimming cut 0 bases from V and 8 bases from J; bases unmatched to any gene: 12. CDR3 in amino acids: CATSRDLNRDRGWGYTF. The CDR3 region has the DNA TGTGCCACCAGCAGAGATCTGAACCGGGACAGGGGTTGGGGCTACACCTTC.